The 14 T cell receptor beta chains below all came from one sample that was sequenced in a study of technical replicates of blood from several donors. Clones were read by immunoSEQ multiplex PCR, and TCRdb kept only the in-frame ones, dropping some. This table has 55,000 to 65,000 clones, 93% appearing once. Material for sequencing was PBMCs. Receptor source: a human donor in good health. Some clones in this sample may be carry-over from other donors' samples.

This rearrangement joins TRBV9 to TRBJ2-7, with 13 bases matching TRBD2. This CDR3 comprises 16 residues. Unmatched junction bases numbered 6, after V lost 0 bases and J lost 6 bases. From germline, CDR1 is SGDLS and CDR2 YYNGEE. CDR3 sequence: CASSVAGTSGIGEQYF. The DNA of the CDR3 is TGTGCCAGCAGCGTAGCTGGGACTAGCGGGATTGGCGAGCAGTACTTC.

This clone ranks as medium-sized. DNA for the CDR3: TGTGCTAGTGGCCTTCTCCGGGGGGACAATGAGCAGTTCTTC. As protein: CASGLLRGDNEQFF. The gene calls are TRBV12-5 and TRBJ2-1, with TRBD2 matching 7 bases. The trim removed 6 bases at V and 5 bases at J, leaving 7 bases unmatched. Per germline, CDR1 LGHNT and CDR2 FRNRAP. CDR3 length: 14 residues.

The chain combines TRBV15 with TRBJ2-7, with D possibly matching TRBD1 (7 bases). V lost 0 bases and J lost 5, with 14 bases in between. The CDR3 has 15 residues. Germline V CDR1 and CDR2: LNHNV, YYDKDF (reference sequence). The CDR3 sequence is CATSREVEGADEQYF. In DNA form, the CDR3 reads TGTGCCACCAGCAGAGAGGTGGAGGGGGCTGACGAGCAGTACTTC.

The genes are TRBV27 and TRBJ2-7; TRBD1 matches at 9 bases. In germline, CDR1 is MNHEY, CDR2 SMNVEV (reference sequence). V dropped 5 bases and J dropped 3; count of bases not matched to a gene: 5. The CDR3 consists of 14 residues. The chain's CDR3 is CASSHRDRVYEQYF. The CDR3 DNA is TGTGCCAGCAGTCACCGGGACAGGGTCTACGAGCAGTACTTC.

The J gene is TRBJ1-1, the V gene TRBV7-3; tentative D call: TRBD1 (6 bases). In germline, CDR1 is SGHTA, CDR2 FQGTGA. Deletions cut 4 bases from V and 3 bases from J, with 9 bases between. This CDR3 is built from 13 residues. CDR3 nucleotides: TGTGCCAGCAGCTCCTACAGGGACACTGAAGCTTTCTTT. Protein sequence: CASSSYRDTEAFF.

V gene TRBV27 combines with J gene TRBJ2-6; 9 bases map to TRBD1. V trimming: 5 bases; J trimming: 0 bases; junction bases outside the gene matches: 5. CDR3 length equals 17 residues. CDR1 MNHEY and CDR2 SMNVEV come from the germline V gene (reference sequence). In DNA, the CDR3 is TGTGCCAGCAGTGCCGGGACAGGGTACTCTGGGGCCAACGTCCTGACTTTC. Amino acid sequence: CASSAGTGYSGANVLTF. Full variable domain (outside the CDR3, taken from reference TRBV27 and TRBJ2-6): EAQVTQNPRYLITVTGKKLTVTCSQNMNHEYMSWYRQDPGLGLRQIYYSMNVEVTDKGDVPEGYKVSRKEKRNFPLILESPSPNQTSLYFCASSAGTGYSGANVLTFGAGSRLTVL.

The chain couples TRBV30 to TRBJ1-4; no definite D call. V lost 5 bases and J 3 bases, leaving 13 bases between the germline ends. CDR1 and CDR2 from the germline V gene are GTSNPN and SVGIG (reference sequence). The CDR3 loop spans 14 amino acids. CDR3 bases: TGTGCCTGGGGTGGGGAGGTAGCTAATGAAAAACTGTTTTTT. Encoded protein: CAWGGEVANEKLFF.

CDR3 DNA sequence: TGTGCCAGCAGCTTGGGGACAGATCAGCAGTTCTTC. Amino acid sequence: CASSLGTDQQFF. The chain uses TRBV11-2 and TRBJ2-1; 7 bases are shared with TRBD1. J was trimmed by 11 bases and V by 3 bases; bases with no gene match: 4. The germline CDR1 and CDR2 sequences are SGHAT and FQNNGV. This CDR3 is built from 12 residues.

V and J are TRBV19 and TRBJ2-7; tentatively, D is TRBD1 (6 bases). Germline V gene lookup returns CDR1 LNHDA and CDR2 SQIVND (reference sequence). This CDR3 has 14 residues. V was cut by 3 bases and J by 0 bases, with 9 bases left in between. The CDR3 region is CASSMGHSSYEQYF. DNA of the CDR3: TGTGCCAGTAGTATGGGACACTCCTCCTACGAGCAGTACTTC. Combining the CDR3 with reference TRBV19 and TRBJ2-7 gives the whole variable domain DGGITQSPKYLFRKEGQNVTLSCEQNLNHDAMYWYRQDPGQGLRLIYYSQIVNDFQKGDIAEGYSVSREKKESFPLTVTSAQKNPTAFYLCASSMGHSSYEQYFGPGTRLTVT.

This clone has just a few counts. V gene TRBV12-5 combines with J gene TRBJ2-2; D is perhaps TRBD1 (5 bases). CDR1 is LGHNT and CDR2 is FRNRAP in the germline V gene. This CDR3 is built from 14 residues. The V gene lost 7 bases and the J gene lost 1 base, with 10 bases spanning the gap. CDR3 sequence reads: CASAADRNTGELFF. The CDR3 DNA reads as TGTGCTAGTGCCGCAGACAGGAACACCGGGGAGCTGTTTTTT. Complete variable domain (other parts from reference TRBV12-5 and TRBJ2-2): DARVTQTPRHKVTEMGQEVTMRCQPILGHNTVFWYRQTMMQGLELLAYFRNRAPLDDSGMPKDRFSAEMPDATLATLKIQPSEPRDSAVYFCASAADRNTGELFFGEGSRLTVL.

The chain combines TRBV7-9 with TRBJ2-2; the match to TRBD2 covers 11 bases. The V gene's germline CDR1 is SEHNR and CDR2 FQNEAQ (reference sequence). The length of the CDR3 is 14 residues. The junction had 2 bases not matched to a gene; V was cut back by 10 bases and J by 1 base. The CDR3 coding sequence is TGTGCCAACGGGACTAGCGGGAACACCGGGGAGCTGTTTTTT. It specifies CANGTSGNTGELFF.

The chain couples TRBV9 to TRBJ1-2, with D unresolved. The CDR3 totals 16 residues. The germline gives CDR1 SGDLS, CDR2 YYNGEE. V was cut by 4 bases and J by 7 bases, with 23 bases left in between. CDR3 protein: CASSPRRLGEVAGYTF. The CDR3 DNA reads TGTGCCAGCAGCCCCAGACGGCTCGGGGAAGTAGCTGGCTACACCTTC.

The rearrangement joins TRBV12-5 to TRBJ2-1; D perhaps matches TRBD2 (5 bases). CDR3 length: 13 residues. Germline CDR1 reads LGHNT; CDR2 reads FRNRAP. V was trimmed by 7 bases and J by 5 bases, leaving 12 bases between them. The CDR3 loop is CASAVSGNNEQFF. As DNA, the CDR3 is TGTGCTAGTGCCGTAAGCGGCAACAATGAGCAGTTCTTC.

In DNA form, the CDR3 reads TGTGCCAGCAGCTTGGCCGGGACAGGGTCCGGGGAGCTGTTTTTT. It is translated as CASSLAGTGSGELFF. The chain couples TRBV5-5 to TRBJ2-2; 9 nucleotides line up with TRBD1. This CDR3 is 15 amino acids long. J lost 6 bases, V lost 0 bases, and 3 bases had no gene match. Germline V lookup: CDR1 SGHKS, CDR2 YYEKEE (reference sequence).